Below are 19 T cell receptor beta chains sequenced from a single sample in a study of PD-L1 blockade in urothelial cancer (TCRdb year 2017). The receptor library was made with the immunoSEQ multiplex PCR assay. Held by TCRdb, this immuneACCESS table contains in-frame sequences only and omits some clones. Under half of the omission traces to an unresolved V gene where checked; the cause of the rest is unknown. The sample has 50,000 to 65,000 clones on record, around 84% of them singletons. Of the sample, roughly 2.9% falls within the top ten clones. Source: PBMCs, taken around atezolizumab (anti-PD-L1) treatment. These receptors were obtained from a man aged 50 to 60 with urothelial cancer.

The chain carries TRBV28 and TRBJ1-2; D is perhaps TRBD1 (6 bases). Trimming took off 2 bases at V and 2 bases at J, with 12 bases between the two ends. The CDR3 covers 15 residues. Germline V gene lookup returns CDR1 MDHEN and CDR2 SYDVKM. The DNA of the CDR3 is TGTGCCAGCAGTTTAACTGACCAGGGGAACTATGGCTACACCTTC. This gives the protein CASSLTDQGNYGYTF.

This sequence joins TRBV27 and TRBJ2-7; unclear D gene. Trimming took off 8 bases at V and 2 bases at J, with 13 bases between the two ends. The germline CDR1 and CDR2 sequences are MNHEY and SMNVEV (reference sequence). This CDR3 has 13 residues. As DNA, the CDR3 is TGTGCCAGCCGGCGGCTATCCGCCTACGAGCAGTACTTC. Protein product: CASRRLSAYEQYF.

This chain links TRBV6-4 with TRBJ2-5, with 10 bases aligning to TRBD2. The J segment lost 5 bases and the V segment lost 10 bases, leaving 13 bases of the junction unmatched. This CDR3 region has 15 residues. The germline CDR1 and CDR2 sequences are MRHNA and SNTAGT. As DNA, the CDR3 is TGTGCCAACATAACTCCTAGCGGGAGTTTCGAGACCCAGTACTTC. It codes for CANITPSGSFETQYF.

DNA of the CDR3: TGTGCCAGCAGCCAGGCCGCGGCTAGCTCCTACAATGAGCAGTTCTTC. Translating gives CASSQAAASSYNEQFF. The V and J genes are TRBV4-2 and TRBJ2-1, with D uncertain. Between the trimmed V and J ends, which lost 3 bases and 0 bases, there was a span of 12 bases. CDR3 length equals 16 residues. CDR1 and CDR2 from the germline V gene are LGHNA and YNFKEQ.

The rearrangement joins TRBV28 to TRBJ2-7; 8 bases are a match to TRBD2. This CDR3 has 13 amino acids. The germline V gene has CDR1 MDHEN and CDR2 SYDVKM. V shed 7 bases and J 2 bases; nucleotides not matched to a gene: 4. The CDR3 sequence: CASTRSGTYEQYF. The CDR3 coding sequence is TGTGCCAGCACCCGTAGCGGGACCTACGAGCAGTACTTC. The full variable domain, with the rest looked up from reference TRBV28 and TRBJ2-7, is DVKVTQSSRYLVKRTGEKVFLECVQDMDHENMFWYRQDPGLGLRLIYFSYDVKMKEKGDIPEGYSVSREKKERFSLILESASTNQTSMYLCASTRSGTYEQYFGPGTRLTVT.

The chain carries TRBV28 and TRBJ2-1; D is perhaps TRBD2 (6 bases). The CDR3 loop spans 15 amino acids. Germline V CDR1 and CDR2: MDHEN, SYDVKM. V shed 7 bases and J shed 2 bases, with 15 bases lying between them. The CDR3 DNA is TGTGCCAGCACCATCGTGGGAGGTCCCTACAATGAGCAGTTCTTC. Its translation is CASTIVGGPYNEQFF.

This clone has only one observation. The rearrangement links TRBV9 to TRBJ1-1; tentatively, D is TRBD1 (5 bases). The CDR3 has 12 residues. V lost 0 bases and J 11 bases, leaving 11 bases between the germline ends. Germline loops: CDR1 SGDLS, CDR2 YYNGEE. The CDR3 bases are TGTGCCAGCAGCGTAGTGGGGGGGGTCGCTTTCTTT. This gives the protein CASSVVGGVAFF.

This clone came up a few times. V is TRBV9 and J is TRBJ1-5; a weak D match, TRBD1 (6 bases). This CDR3 region has 15 residues. V was cut by 4 bases and J by 5 bases, with 16 bases left in between. The germline gives CDR1 SGDLS, CDR2 YYNGEE. The CDR3 loop is CASSSSRTDDQPQHF. As DNA, the CDR3 is TGTGCCAGCAGCTCCTCTAGGACAGATGATCAGCCCCAGCATTTT.

This rearrangement joins TRBV19 to TRBJ2-2, with TRBD1 as a possible D gene (6 bases). Per germline, CDR1 LNHDA and CDR2 SQIVND (reference sequence). V gave up 6 bases and J gave up 3 bases, with 17 bases separating them. CDR3 size: 16 residues. The CDR3 is CASSLGWGPDTGELFF. In DNA, the CDR3 is TGTGCCAGTAGCCTAGGGTGGGGGCCGGACACCGGGGAGCTGTTTTTT.

The rearrangement uses TRBV5-6 and TRBJ2-3; possibly TRBD2 for D (5 bases). The CDR3 extends over 14 amino acids. CDR1 and CDR2 from the germline V gene are SGHDT and YYEEEE. The V gene lost 4 bases and the J gene lost 3 bases, with 12 bases spanning the gap. The DNA for the CDR3 is TGTGCCAGCAGCCCCGTAAGAGGGACAGATACGCAGTATTTT. Protein sequence: CASSPVRGTDTQYF. Together with reference TRBV5-6 and TRBJ2-3, the CDR3 gives the full variable domain: DAGVTQSPTHLIKTRGQQVTLRCSPKSGHDTVSWYQQALGQGPQFIFQYYEEEERQRGNFPDRFSGHQFPNYSSELNVNALLLGDSALYLCASSPVRGTDTQYFGPGTRLTVL.

This clone showed up just once. The V and J genes are TRBV6-4 and TRBJ2-7; TRBD2 agrees at 12 bases. Germline CDR1 is MRHNA and CDR2 is SNTAGT. Trimming at V came to 2 bases and at J to 0 bases, leaving 11 bases not matched to a gene. This CDR3 region has 19 residues. The chain's CDR3 is CASSDPTYPSGRASYEQYF. The CDR3 coding sequence is TGTGCCAGCAGTGACCCTACGTATCCTAGCGGGAGGGCCTCCTACGAGCAGTACTTC.

This rearrangement joins TRBV5-1 to TRBJ2-5, with a tentative D call TRBD2 (5 bases). Trimming cost V 0 bases and J 4 bases, with 13 bases left between them. Germline values: CDR1 SGHRS, CDR2 YFSETQ. The CDR3 consists of 15 residues. The chain's CDR3 is CASSLERGSRETQYF. In DNA form, the CDR3 reads TGCGCCAGCAGCTTGGAACGGGGATCGAGAGAGACCCAGTACTTC.

This rearrangement joins TRBV28 to TRBJ1-3; tentatively, D is TRBD1 (5 bases). V lost 7 bases to trimming and J lost 0 bases, with 13 bases between them. Per the germline V gene, CDR1 is MDHEN and CDR2 is SYDVKM. CDR3 length: 15 residues. CDR3 DNA sequence: TGTGCCAGCACGTCCGGGGGGTACTCTGGAAACACCATATATTTT. Protein sequence: CASTSGGYSGNTIYF.

V is TRBV28 and J is TRBJ2-7, with 7 bases identical to TRBD1. CDR3 length equals 14 residues. V shed 5 bases and J 2 bases; nucleotides not matched to a gene: 6. Looked up from germline, CDR1 is MDHEN and CDR2 is SYDVKM. CDR3 DNA sequence: TGTGCCAGCAGTAGACAGGGTGGCACCTACGAGCAGTACTTC. Translation: CASSRQGGTYEQYF.

This rearrangement joins TRBV15 to TRBJ2-3, with TRBD1 matching 8 bases. CDR1 and CDR2 from the germline V gene are LNHNV and YYDKDF (reference sequence). The CDR3 extends over 14 amino acids. The V segment lost 1 base and the J segment 4 bases; nucleotides outside the gene matches: 1. This CDR3 reads CATSRGTGSDTQYF. CDR3 DNA: TGTGCCACCAGCAGAGGGACAGGGTCAGATACGCAGTATTTT.

The chain links TRBV6-4 to TRBJ2-5, with 11 bases identical to TRBD1. CDR3 length equals 13 residues. Germline V lookup: CDR1 MRHNA, CDR2 SNTAGT. Losses at the gene ends were 8 bases for V and 4 bases for J; bases not matched to a gene: 3. CDR3 loop: CASSGQGGETQYF. CDR3 nucleotide sequence: TGTGCCAGCTCGGGACAGGGGGGAGAGACCCAGTACTTC.

This rearrangement joins TRBV7-9 to TRBJ1-4, with a tentative D call TRBD1 (6 bases). V lost 5 bases to trimming and J lost 8 bases, with 21 bases between them. CDR3 length: 16 residues. Germline loops: CDR1 SEHNR, CDR2 FQNEAQ (reference sequence). The DNA for the CDR3 is TGTGCCAGCAGCCGTCAACGACAGGTAGTGGGCGAAAAACTGTTTTTT. It codes for CASSRQRQVVGEKLFF.

The chain has TRBV9 and TRBJ1-1, with D unclear. V lost 0 bases and J 5 bases, leaving 11 bases between the germline ends. This CDR3 spans 14 amino acids. In germline, CDR1 is SGDLS, CDR2 YYNGEE. CDR3 protein: CASSVAGHLTEAFF. CDR3 sequence (DNA): TGTGCCAGCAGCGTAGCAGGTCATCTTACTGAAGCTTTCTTT. The full variable domain, its missing parts supplied by reference TRBV9 and TRBJ1-1, is DSGVTQTPKHLITATGQRVTLRCSPRSGDLSVYWYQQSLDQGLQFLIQYYNGEERAKGNILERFSAQQFPDLHSELNLSSLELGDSALYFCASSVAGHLTEAFFGQGTRLTVV.

This clone is a singleton in its sample. J is TRBJ2-3 and V is TRBV4-2, with D possibly being TRBD2 (5 bases). This CDR3 is 15 amino acids long. Trimming removed 0 bases at V and 1 base at J, with 8 bases between. Per the germline V gene, CDR1 is LGHNA and CDR2 is YNFKEQ. CDR3: CASSQDLGGTDTQYF. CDR3 DNA sequence: TGTGCCAGCAGCCAAGATCTGGGAGGCACAGATACGCAGTATTTT.